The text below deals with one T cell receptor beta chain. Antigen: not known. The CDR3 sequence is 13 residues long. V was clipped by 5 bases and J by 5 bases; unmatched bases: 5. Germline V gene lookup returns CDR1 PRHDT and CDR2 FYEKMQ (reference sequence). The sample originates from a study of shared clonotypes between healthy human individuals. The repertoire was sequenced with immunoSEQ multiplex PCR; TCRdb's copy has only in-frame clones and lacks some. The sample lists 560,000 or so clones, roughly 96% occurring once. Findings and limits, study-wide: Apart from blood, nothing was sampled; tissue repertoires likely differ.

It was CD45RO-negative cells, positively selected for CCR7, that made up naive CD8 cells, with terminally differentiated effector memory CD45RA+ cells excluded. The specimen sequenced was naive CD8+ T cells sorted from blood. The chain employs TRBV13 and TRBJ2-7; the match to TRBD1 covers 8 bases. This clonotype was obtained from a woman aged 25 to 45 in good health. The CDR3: CASSPRTGNEQYF. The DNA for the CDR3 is TGTGCCAGCAGCCCACGGACAGGGAACGAGCAGTACTTC. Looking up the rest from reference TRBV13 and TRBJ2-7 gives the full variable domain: AAGVIQSPRHLIKEKRETATLKCYPIPRHDTVYWYQQGPGQDPQFLISFYEKMQSDKGSIPDRFSAQQFSDYHSELNMSSLELGDSALYFCASSPRTGNEQYFGPGTRLTVT.